This T cell receptor (beta chain) stems from a study of sequential checkpoint blockade in melanoma. Sequenced by immunoSEQ multiplex PCR; TCRdb stores in-frame clones only, minus some. The table records 6,500 to 10,000 clones, 64% of them present only once. V trimming: 4 bases; J trimming: 6 bases; junction bases outside the gene matches: 9. CDR3 size: 14 residues. Per germline, CDR1 MNHEY and CDR2 SVGAGI. Treatment here: randomized to nivolumab then ipilimumab (arm A) or the reverse (arm B). None of the patients previously received DNA-damaging chemotherapy. From thawed PBMCs, live CD3+CD8+ cells negative for CD19 and CD56 were sorted.

The origin of this receptor is a human patient with melanoma. Some clones in this sample may be carry-over from other donors' samples. The starting material was CD8+ T cells sorted from blood (inferred from file names), obtained from a patient given nivolumab and ipilimumab in sequence. This chain uses TRBV6-5 with TRBJ2-7, with 7 positions matching TRBD1. The CDR3 DNA reads TGTGCCAGCAGTTGGACAGGTCCGCCCGGCGAGCAGTACTTC. Its protein product is CASSWTGPPGEQYF.